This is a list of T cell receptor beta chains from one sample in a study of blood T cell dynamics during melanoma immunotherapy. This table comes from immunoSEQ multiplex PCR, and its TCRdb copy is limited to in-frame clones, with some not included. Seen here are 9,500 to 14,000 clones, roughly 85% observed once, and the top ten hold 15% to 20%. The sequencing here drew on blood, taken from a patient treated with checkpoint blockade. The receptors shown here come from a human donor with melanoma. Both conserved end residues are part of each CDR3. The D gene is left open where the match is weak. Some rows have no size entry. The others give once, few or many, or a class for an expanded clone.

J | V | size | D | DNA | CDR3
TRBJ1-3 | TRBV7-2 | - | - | TGTGCCAGCAGCCCTCAGGGGACCTCTGGAAACACCATATATTTT | CASSPQGTSGNTIYF
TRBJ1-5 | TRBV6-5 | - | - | TGTGCCAGCAGCTACAGGGTAGACAATCAGCCCCAGCATTTT | CASSYRVDNQPQHF
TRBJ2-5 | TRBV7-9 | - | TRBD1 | TGTGCCAGCAGCACCCTACGCGGGACAGGGAGGGAGACCCAGTACTTC | CASSTLRGTGRETQYF
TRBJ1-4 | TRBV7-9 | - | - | TGTGCCAGCAGCTTCGGCGGGGGCGAGAAACTGTTTTTT | CASSFGGGEKLFF
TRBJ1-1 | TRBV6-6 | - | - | TGTGCCAGCAGTTATTTCGGGAAGGGGGGTGGCACTGAAGCTTTCTTT | CASSYFGKGGGTEAFF
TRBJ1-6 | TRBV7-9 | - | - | TGTGCCAGCAGCTCCGACCACGGTACGGGAGTTTCACCCCTCCACTTT | CASSSDHGTGVSPLHF
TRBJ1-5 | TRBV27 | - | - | TGTGCCAGCAGTTTAAAGGGACACTTTAGCAATCAGCCCCAGCATTTT | CASSLKGHFSNQPQHF
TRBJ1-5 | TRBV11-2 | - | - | TGTGCCAGCAGCGCCCACAGGGGCAATCAGCCCCAGCATTTT | CASSAHRGNQPQHF
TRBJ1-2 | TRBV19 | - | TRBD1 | TGTGCCAGTGGCCGGGACAGGGGCCGAGGTGGCTACACCTTC | CASGRDRGRGGYTF
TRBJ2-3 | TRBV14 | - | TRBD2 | TGTGCCAGCAGTCTTCCGCTGACTAGCGGTACAGATACGCAGTATTTT | CASSLPLTSGTDTQYF
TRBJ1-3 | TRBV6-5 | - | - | TGTGCCAGCAGTTATGGAAACACCATATATTTT | CASSYGNTIYF
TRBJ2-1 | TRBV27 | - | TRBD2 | TGTGCCAGCAGCCTGACTAGCGGGCCTTACAATGAGCAGTTCTTC | CASSLTSGPYNEQFF
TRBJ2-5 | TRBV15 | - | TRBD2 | TGTGCCACCAGCAGAGCCGGGACTAGAGGAGAGACCCAGTACTTC | CATSRAGTRGETQYF
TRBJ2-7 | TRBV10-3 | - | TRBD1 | TGTGCCATCAGTTTTGAACCGGGACAGATGTCGTACGAGCAGTACTTC | CAISFEPGQMSYEQYF
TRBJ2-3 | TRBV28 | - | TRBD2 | TGTGCCAGCAGCTCCCCCTCTAGCGGCCCTAGCACAGATACGCAGTATTTT | CASSSPSSGPSTDTQYF
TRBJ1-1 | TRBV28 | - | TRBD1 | TGTGCCAGCAGTTCTTCAGGGGGTGAGGGCACTGAAGCTTTCTTT | CASSSSGGEGTEAFF
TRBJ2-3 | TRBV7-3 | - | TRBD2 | TGTGCCAGCAGCTTAACGTCTAGCGGGAGCACAGATACGCAGTATTTT | CASSLTSSGSTDTQYF
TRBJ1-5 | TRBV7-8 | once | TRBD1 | TGTGCCAGCAGCCTAGGGACAGGGAGACTTAGCAATCAGCCCCAGCATTTT | CASSLGTGRLSNQPQHF
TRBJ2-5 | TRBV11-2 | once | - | TGTGCCAGCAGCTTAGTCGGGACACCCCAAGAGACCCAGTACTTC | CASSLVGTPQETQYF
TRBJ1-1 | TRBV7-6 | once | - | TGTGCCAGCAGCGGAAGTCCAGGGAGGAACACTGAAGCTTTCTTT | CASSGSPGRNTEAFF
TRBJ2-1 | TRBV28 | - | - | TGTGCCAGCAGTTCCTCGCGGACTATCGGTGAGCAGTTCTTC | CASSSSRTIGEQFF
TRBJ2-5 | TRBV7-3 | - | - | TGTGCCAGCAGCTCCTCAGGGACGTGGGGGGAGACCCAGTACTTC | CASSSSGTWGETQYF
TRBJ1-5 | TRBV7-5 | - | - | TGTGCCAGAAGCTTACCCGACAGGGGCAGCAATCAGCCCCAGCATTTT | CARSLPDRGSNQPQHF
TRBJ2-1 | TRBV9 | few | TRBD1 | TGTGCCAGCAGCGTAGAGGGACAGGTTTTGGATGAGCAGTTCTTC | CASSVEGQVLDEQFF
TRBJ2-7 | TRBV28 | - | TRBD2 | TGTGCCAGCAGACGTCCGACTAGCGGGAGAGGCGAGCAGTACTTC | CASRRPTSGRGEQYF
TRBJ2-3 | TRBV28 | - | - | TGTGCCACCCAGGCCGACAGACTAGGGGCAGATACGCAGTATTTT | CATQADRLGADTQYF
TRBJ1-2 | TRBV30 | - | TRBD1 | TGTGCCTGGAGGCAGACAGGGACCTATGGCTACACCTTC | CAWRQTGTYGYTF
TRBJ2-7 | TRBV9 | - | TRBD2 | TGTGCCAGCAGCGTAGACAGCGGGAGGACCGAGCAGTACTTC | CASSVDSGRTEQYF
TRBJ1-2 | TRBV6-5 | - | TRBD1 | TGTGCCAGCAAAGCCCAGGGGGCTTCTAACTATGGCTACACCTTC | CASKAQGASNYGYTF
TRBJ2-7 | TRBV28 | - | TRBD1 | TGTGCCAGCAGTTCGGGACAGGGAGTAAAGAACGAGCAGTACTTC | CASSSGQGVKNEQYF
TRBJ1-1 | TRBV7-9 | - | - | TGTGCCAGCAGCCCCGGGGGCGGGGGGAACACTGAAGCTTTCTTT | CASSPGGGGNTEAFF
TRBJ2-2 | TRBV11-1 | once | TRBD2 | TGTGCCAGCAGCTGGACTAGCGGGAGGGCCCCCGGGGAGCTGTTTTTT | CASSWTSGRAPGELFF
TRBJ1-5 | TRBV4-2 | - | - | TGTGCCAGCAGCCATGAAGACAGTAGCAATCAGCCCCAGCATTTT | CASSHEDSSNQPQHF
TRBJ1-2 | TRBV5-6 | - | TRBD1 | TGTGCCAGCTTCCGACAGGGGGCTCTAGGGGGCTACACCTTC | CASFRQGALGGYTF
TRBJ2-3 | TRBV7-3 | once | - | TGTGCCAGCAGCTTGCAGGGTATGACAGATACGCAGTATTTT | CASSLQGMTDTQYF
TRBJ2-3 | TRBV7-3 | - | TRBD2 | TGTGCCAGCAGCCCCGGGACTAGCGGGGCTAGCACAGATACGCAGTATTTT | CASSPGTSGASTDTQYF
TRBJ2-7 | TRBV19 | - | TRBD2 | TGTGCCAGTAGTAACAGGGGGACTAGCGTGGCCTACGAGCAGTACTTC | CASSNRGTSVAYEQYF
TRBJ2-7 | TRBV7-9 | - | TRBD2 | TGTGCCAGCAGCTCCCAGACTAGCGGGAGCCCCTACGAGCAGTACTTC | CASSSQTSGSPYEQYF
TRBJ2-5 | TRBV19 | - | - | TGTGCCAGTAGTATAGCTCGAGGGGTCGAGACCCAGTACTTC | CASSIARGVETQYF
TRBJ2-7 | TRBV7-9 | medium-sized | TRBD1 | TGTGCCAGCAGCTTAGGGGACAGGCTCTCCTACGAGCAGTACTTC | CASSLGDRLSYEQYF
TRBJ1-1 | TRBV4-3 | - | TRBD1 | TGCGCCAGCAGCCACAGACAGGGGAACACTGAAGCTTTCTTT | CASSHRQGNTEAFF
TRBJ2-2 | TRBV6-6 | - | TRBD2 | TGTGCCAGCAGGGGGACTAGCGGGACAAACACCGGGGAGCTGTTTTTT | CASRGTSGTNTGELFF
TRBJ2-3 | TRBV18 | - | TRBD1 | TGTGCCAGCTCACCGGGACAGGGGGTCTCGACAGATACGCAGTATTTT | CASSPGQGVSTDTQYF
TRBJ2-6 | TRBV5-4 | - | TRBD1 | TGTGCCAGCAGCGAAGGGACAGGGCCTCCCTCTGGGGCCAACGTCCTGACTTTC | CASSEGTGPPSGANVLTF
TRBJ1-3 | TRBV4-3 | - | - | TGCGCCAGCAGCCAAGTAGTAGGGTTGGGAAACACCATATATTTT | CASSQVVGLGNTIYF
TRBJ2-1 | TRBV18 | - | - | TGTGCCAGCTCACCAAGAGGGTATGAGCAGTTCTTC | CASSPRGYEQFF
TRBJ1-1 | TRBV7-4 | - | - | TGTGCCAGCAGCCCGGTCCCAGGCAGTGAAGCTTTCTTT | CASSPVPGSEAFF
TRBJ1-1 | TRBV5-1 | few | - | TGCGCCAGCAGCCTTACAGGCTTTACTGAAGCTTTCTTT | CASSLTGFTEAFF
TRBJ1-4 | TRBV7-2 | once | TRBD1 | TGTGCCAGCAGCCCCTTCGGGACAGGGGCTGAAAAACTGTTTTTT | CASSPFGTGAEKLFF
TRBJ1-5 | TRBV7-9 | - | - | TGTGCCAGCAGCTTAGAAGGCCTGGGCCCCCAGCATTTT | CASSLEGLGPQHF